This TCR beta chain was profiled in a study of blood T cell repertoires in COVID-19 (TCRdb year 2020). Concerning the study at large: The collaborator samples originated in the United States, Italy and Spain and spanned the acute and convalescent phases of COVID-19. Subjects who had been exposed to COVID-19, were actively infected with it, or had recovered from it provided the deeply sampled blood TCRbeta repertoires that made up the dataset. The repertoires were made available in a free public database intended to serve as a resource for research on the immune response to SARS-CoV-2. Where available, HLA class I and class II types were taken from metadata supplied by the sample provider and were not determined by assay-based typing. Samples came from the ongoing ImmuneRACE study (first 160 participants) plus 1,254 subjects from 6 global collaborators. A de-identified subject ID, COVID-19 status, age in years and sex were almost always included in the sample metadata. The material from the prospective study consisted of cDNA or gDNA derived from T cells, B-cell-depleted T cells, or PBMCs.

TCRbeta CDR3 regions were amplified from genomic DNA using the immunoSEQ Assay, a bias-controlled multiplex PCR. The source study handled its data this way. The number of nucleated cells in each sample was estimated from the amplification of reference gene primers within the assay. To quantify the absolute abundance of each unique TCRbeta CDR3 rearrangement, sequence reads were collapsed and filtered. For each sample, productive Simpson clonality was calculated as the square root of Simpson's diversity index across productive rearrangements. Held by TCRdb, this immuneACCESS table contains in-frame sequences only and omits some clones. Under half of the omission traces to an unresolved V gene where checked; the cause of the rest is unknown. V and J calls and clone size are copied from that table; D and trimming were computed from the DNA. This sample gives approximately 180,000 clones in total; roughly 85% of them show up just once. The ten largest account for 20% to 25% of the sample.

CDR1 and CDR2 are drawn from the germline V gene: KGHDR, SFDVKD. Between the V and J ends, shortened by 9 bases and 6 bases respectively, the junction contains 12 bases. The CDR3 holds 12 amino acids from the cysteine to the phenylalanine. The retained sequence is limited to the CDR3, 36 bases, with the frame set at the first base. Overall study outcomes, separate from this receptor: The amount of clinical and demographic metadata varied by source and participant and was provided uncurated.

A word on this clone: The target of this receptor is not known. No per-base quality is available; no much larger clone lies one base away.

Collaborating institutions collected whole blood in K2EDTA tubes following their own protocols. For TCRbeta analysis, collaborators shipped samples in one of three forms: frozen whole blood, isolated PBMCs, or DNA extracted from either of those sample types. Recombination joined TRBV24-1 with TRBJ2-3; the D gene is possibly TRBD2, with 7 bases matching. The TCR comes from a man aged 55 to 70 with active or convalescent COVID-19. The sequencing sample was made of peripheral blood. The DNA sequence follows: TGTGCCACCGGGGGGGCCGACGATACGCAGTATTTT. This yields the protein CATGGADDTQYF.